This entry features one TCR beta chain sequence. V was cut by 3 bases and J by 5 bases, with 11 bases left in between. The CDR3 consists of 13 residues. Germline-derived CDR1 and CDR2 are SGHTS and YDEGEE. The assay was immunoSEQ multiplex PCR, and TCRdb's table has in-frame clones only and misses some. The repertoire holds approximately 220,000 clones, with roughly 90% as singletons. This entry belongs to a study of blood T cell repertoires in COVID-19. The chain carries TRBV5-8 and TRBJ2-5; TRBD1 is a possible D gene (6 bases). Sample: PBMCs or T cells enriched from blood (not recorded which). This TCR was recovered from a woman aged 40 to 50 with acute COVID-19. The CDR3 spells CASSYRVAETQYF. The CDR3 DNA reads TGTGCCAGCAGCTACAGGGTCGCGGAGACCCAGTACTTC.